The T cell receptor (beta chain) described here comes from a study of T cells after yellow fever vaccination. On the study more broadly: Preparation used SMART-Seq v4 Ultra Low Input for the low-cell-number fractions.

The CDR3 sequence is 17 residues long. The germline V and J ends were trimmed by 4 bases and 1 base, with 19 bases remaining between them. Study conclusions and caveats: It was a small share of clonotypes that appeared in both CD4 and CD8 compartments. Booster samples showed a return of most primary-vaccination clones (roughly 96% CD4, approximately 90% CD8).

MiXCR, run by TCRdb on the 5' RACE reads, gives a single entry per CDR3 protein. The sample holds more than 350,000 distinct CDR3 sequences, 11% seen once. This clonotype was detected only a few times. Its antigen is undetermined. This sample comprised PBMCs, obtained on the day of the first yellow fever vaccination. The source of this sequence is a man between 18 and 29 years old who received the YFV17D yellow fever vaccine. The gene calls are TRBV12-3 or TRBV12-4 and TRBJ1-2, with D maybe TRBD1 (5 bases). CDR3 sequence reads: CASSYRRAPFNNYGYTF. In DNA, the CDR3 is TGTGCCAGCAGTTACCGCAGGGCCCCATTTAATAACTATGGCTACACCTTC.